This T cell receptor (beta chain) was identified during a study of T cells in women clearing cervical HPV infection. V lost 7 bases and J 7 bases, leaving 20 bases between the germline ends. CDR1 and CDR2 from the germline V gene are ENHRY and SYGVKD. The length of the CDR3 is 16 residues. As regards this clone: The read finishes 3 residues shy of the CDR3 end, and the germline J gene is used to complete it.

The assay was immunoSEQ multiplex PCR, and TCRdb's table has in-frame clones only and misses some. This table lists about 39,000 clones. The sequence was collected from a woman between 18 and 70 years old with a cervical HPV16 infection that either progressed to CIN3+ or cleared (not recorded which). The V gene is TRBV10-3, the J gene TRBJ1-6; possible D gene TRBD1, 6 bases. Sequenced input: blood buffy coat. CDR3 sequence: CAIKQYGPGVNSPLHF. The CDR3 bases that were read are TGTGCCATCAAGCAGTACGGGCCAGGGGTGAATTCACCC.